One and the same sample provided the 22 T cell receptor beta chains below, sequenced in a study of T cell repertoires in cytomegalovirus infection. Their target antigens are unknown. TCRdb reanalysed the reads using MiXCR and keeps one entry per CDR3 protein. The sample shows approximately 910,000 distinct CDR3 sequences, roughly 30% of them seen only once. The sequences come from cultured CD8+ T cells from PBMCs, collected from culture after CMV antigen stimulation. Source of these receptors: a human donor in good health (CMV status not recorded). Some clones in this sample may be carry-over from other donors' samples.

With respect to this clonotype: A much larger clone differs from this one at a single base, so this may be a read error. V and J are TRBV7-4 and TRBJ1-5; maybe TRBD1 (6 bases). The CDR3 sequence is 12 residues long. The germline CDR1 and CDR2 sequences are SGHVT and SQSDAQ. Trimming stripped 3 bases from V and 11 bases from J, with 11 bases between. The CDR3 here is CASSFTGPSQHF. For the CDR3, the DNA is TGTGCCAGCAGCTTCACAGGGCCGTCCCAGCATTTT.

This clonotype has just a few counts. V gene TRBV12-3 or TRBV12-4 combines with J gene TRBJ2-7, with D possibly TRBD1 on 5 matching bases. The CDR3 runs 12 residues. The V gene lost 7 bases and the J gene lost 2 bases, with 9 bases spanning the gap. The CDR3 bases are TGTGCCAGCACCGACAGACCCTACGAGCAGTACTTC. As protein: CASTDRPYEQYF.

This clonotype was recorded once. This chain links TRBV5-1 with TRBJ2-5; D might be TRBD1 (5 bases). V was shortened by 2 bases and J by 2 bases, with 16 bases between the two germline ends. CDR1 and CDR2 (germline): SGHRS, YFSETQ. This CDR3 is built from 16 residues. CDR3 sequence: CASSLRATAEQETQYF. The CDR3 DNA is TGCGCCAGCAGCTTACGGGCGACAGCAGAACAAGAGACCCAGTACTTC. Drawing the rest from reference TRBV5-1 and TRBJ2-5, the complete variable domain is KAGVTQTPRYLIKTRGQQVTLSCSPISGHRSVSWYQQTPGQGLQFLFEYFSETQRNKGNFPGRFSGRQFSNSRSEMNVSTLELGDSALYLCASSLRATAEQETQYFGPGTRLLVL.

The chain links TRBV11-2 to TRBJ2-7; D gene ambiguous. Germline lookup yields CDR1 SGHAT and CDR2 FQNNGV. Trimming took 0 bases from V and 5 from J, leaving 14 bases between them. The CDR3 has 15 residues. DNA of the CDR3: TGTGCCAGCAGCTTAGACATGGGATCGGCCGACGAGCAGTACTTC. This codes for CASSLDMGSADEQYF.

The table lists this clonotype with many counts. The CDR3 protein is CASSAGTLQNTEAFF. CDR3 DNA: TGTGCCAGCAGCGCGGGGACACTACAGAACACTGAAGCTTTCTTT. The chain is built from TRBV7-8 and TRBJ1-1, with D possibly being TRBD1 (6 bases). CDR1 and CDR2 from the germline V gene are SGHVS and FQNEAQ. This CDR3 comprises 15 residues. V shed 5 bases and J shed 1 base, with 14 bases lying between them. The full variable domain, completed using reference TRBV7-8 and TRBJ1-1, is GAGVSQSPRYKVAKRGQDVALRCDPISGHVSLFWYQQALGQGPEFLTYFQNEAQLDKSGLPSDRFFAERPEGSVSTLKIQRTQQEDSAVYLCASSAGTLQNTEAFFGQGTRLTVV.

In regard to this clonotype: This may arise from a read error, as a much more abundant clone is one base away. V and J are TRBV7-6 and TRBJ2-1; D assignment may be TRBD1 or TRBD2 (5 bases each). The V and J ends lost 4 bases and 8 bases respectively, with 12 bases between them. Germline V gene data show CDR1 as SGHVS and CDR2 as FNYEAQ. The CDR3 runs 13 residues. For the CDR3, the DNA is TGTGCCAGCAGCTCCCGACGGGGCTATGAGCAGTTCTTC. Its translation is CASSSRRGYEQFF.

This clonotype has a count of ten or more. This chain joins TRBV7-8 and TRBJ2-2, with D possibly being TRBD1 (6 bases). V lost 0 bases and J lost 4, with 9 bases in between. The CDR3 sequence is 15 residues long. CDR1 is SGHVS and CDR2 is FQNEAQ in the germline V gene. The CDR3 spells CASSLAQGLTGELFF. The CDR3 nucleotides read TGTGCCAGCAGCTTAGCACAGGGCCTCACCGGGGAGCTGTTTTTT.

This clonotype was observed a handful of times. This chain joins TRBV11-1 and TRBJ2-1; a weak D match, TRBD2 (5 bases). Germline V CDR1 and CDR2: SGHAT, FQDESV (reference sequence). Trimming stripped 1 base from V and 0 bases from J, with 13 bases between. The CDR3 has 17 amino acids. The CDR3 bases are TGTGCCAGCAGCTTAGTATGGGGAGAGGGCTCCTACAATGAGCAGTTCTTC. Residues: CASSLVWGEGSYNEQFF. Together with reference TRBV11-1 and TRBJ2-1, the CDR3 gives the full variable domain: EAEVAQSPRYKITEKSQAVAFWCDPISGHATLYWYRQILGQGPELLVQFQDESVVDDSQLPKDRFSAERLKGVDSTLKIQPAELGDSAMYLCASSLVWGEGSYNEQFFGPGTRLTVL.

This clonotype was counted only a few times. The chain carries TRBV6-5 and TRBJ1-1; D not resolved. V was clipped by 8 bases and J by 4 bases, with 14 bases between them. Germline CDR1 and CDR2: MNHEY and SVGAGI. This CDR3 is 13 amino acids long. The DNA for the CDR3 is TGTGCCAGCGGTGCAGCTATTTCCACTGAAGCTTTCTTT. Translated: CASGAAISTEAFF.

This clonotype showed up many times. The chain's CDR3 is CASSLYPGLAFDEQFF. The DNA for the CDR3 is TGTGCCAGCAGCTTATATCCGGGACTAGCGTTTGATGAGCAGTTCTTC. This chain connects TRBV7-8 to TRBJ2-1; 10 bases map to TRBD2. The CDR3 is made up of 16 amino acids. V gave up 2 bases and J gave up 8 bases; unmatched junction bases: 9. From germline, CDR1 is SGHVS and CDR2 FQNEAQ.

This clonotype was detected ten times or more. CDR3 loop: CASSFGAGTEAFF. The DNA for the CDR3 is TGTGCCAGCAGCTTTGGCGCGGGGACTGAAGCTTTCTTT. The rearrangement uses TRBV12-3 or TRBV12-4 and TRBJ1-1; no firm D call. The V end lost 6 bases, the J end lost 5 bases, and 13 bases lay between the germline ends. This CDR3 contains 13 residues.

This chain links TRBV6-5 with TRBJ1-3; D unresolved. Germline V lookup: CDR1 MNHEY, CDR2 SVGAGI. The CDR3 is 13 amino acids. V shed 2 bases and J shed 3 bases, with 5 bases lying between them. Here the CDR3 reads CASSYNVGNTIYF. In DNA form, the CDR3 reads TGTGCCAGCAGTTACAACGTTGGAAACACCATATATTTT.

CDR3 protein: CASSQDAATDTQYF. The CDR3 DNA reads as TGCGCCAGCAGCCAAGATGCGGCCACAGATACGCAGTATTTT. This rearrangement joins TRBV4-1 to TRBJ2-3; D gene uncertain. Germline CDR1 reads MGHRA; CDR2 reads YSYEKL. This CDR3 has 14 amino acids. Trimming stripped 0 bases from V and 2 bases from J, with 6 bases between.

A few counts support this clonotype. The chain joins TRBV7-9 to TRBJ1-2; D unclear. This CDR3 spans 13 amino acids. The V end lost 5 bases, the J end lost 8 bases, and 15 bases lay between the germline ends. The germline V gene encodes CDR1 SEHNR and CDR2 FQNEAQ (reference sequence). CDR3 nucleotide sequence: TGTGCCAGCAGCCCCCCAAGTTCTTGGGGCTACACCTTC. Translating gives CASSPPSSWGYTF.

This chain joins TRBV10-3 and TRBJ2-7; 9 bases are a match to TRBD1. Germline V CDR1 and CDR2: ENHRY, SYGVKD. Losses at the gene ends were 6 bases for V and 3 bases for J; bases not matched to a gene: 15. The CDR3 sequence is 17 residues long. CDR3: CAIREGREGQGIYEQYF. CDR3 nucleotides: TGTGCCATCAGGGAGGGGCGTGAGGGACAGGGAATCTACGAGCAGTACTTC.

This chain joins TRBV7-6 and TRBJ2-1; TRBD2 might be the D (6 bases). Between the trimmed V and J ends, which lost 5 bases and 9 bases, there was a span of 17 bases. Germline V gene lookup returns CDR1 SGHVS and CDR2 FNYEAQ. This CDR3 comprises 14 residues. The CDR3, as DNA: TGTGCCAGCAGCAGTCCGACTAGAATGGCTGAGCAGTTCTTC. It codes for CASSSPTRMAEQFF.

This clonotype has more than one count but fewer than ten. The chain recombines TRBV12-3 or TRBV12-4 with TRBJ1-1; 7 positions agree with TRBD1. The J segment lost 3 bases and the V segment lost 7 bases, leaving 14 bases of the junction unmatched. The CDR3 runs 16 residues. CDR3 sequence (DNA): TGTGCCAGCATTCCCGGGACAGCCCGCATCCACACTGAAGCTTTCTTT. It specifies CASIPGTARIHTEAFF.

The CDR3, as DNA: TGTGCCAGCAGTTTGGAGGGGGCAGGGTCTGAGACCCAGTACTTC. Protein: CASSLEGAGSETQYF. The V and J genes are TRBV12-3 or TRBV12-4 and TRBJ2-5, with D possibly being TRBD1 (7 bases). The CDR3 is made up of 15 amino acids. Trimming removed 3 bases at V and 5 bases at J, with 16 bases between.

The chain uses TRBV7-6 and TRBJ2-1; the match to TRBD1 covers 7 bases. Germline V gives CDR1 SGHVS, CDR2 FNYEAQ. The CDR3 runs to 16 residues. Trimming cost V 1 base and J 6 bases; bases outside gene matches: 9. This CDR3 is CASSLEAGGSGNEQFF. CDR3 nucleotides: TGTGCCAGCAGCTTAGAGGCAGGGGGTTCGGGCAATGAGCAGTTCTTC.

This clonotype showed up just a few times. This chain uses TRBV6-6 with TRBJ2-3; 14 bases are shared with TRBD2. Germline CDR1 is MNHNY and CDR2 is SVGAGI (reference sequence). This CDR3 region has 21 residues. Trimming took 0 bases from V and 5 from J; bases not matched to a gene: 16. The CDR3 DNA reads as TGTGCCAGCAGTTACTCCGTCCCATCCGGGACTAGCGGGGGTTGGGTAGATACGCAGTATTTT. Translating gives CASSYSVPSGTSGGWVDTQYF.

The V and J genes are TRBV6-8 and TRBJ1-1; 7 bases match TRBD1. V was clipped by 6 bases and J by 5 bases; unmatched bases: 9. The CDR3 is 14 residues long. Germline V gene sequence: CDR1 MNHGY, CDR2 SAAAGT. The CDR3, as DNA: TGTGCCAGCAGGCTGCACAGGGGTGGGACTGAAGCTTTCTTT. It translates to CASRLHRGGTEAFF.

The chain carries TRBV2 and TRBJ1-1; D not certain. The ends were cut back, 7 bases at V and 3 bases at J, with 6 bases in the middle. Germline CDR1 SNHLY, CDR2 FYNNEI. The CDR3 contains 11 residues. The CDR3 DNA follows: TGTGCCAGCAAGGCTTACACTGAAGCTTTCTTT. Translation: CASKAYTEAFF.